This T cell receptor (beta chain) was retrieved from a study of blood T cell repertoires in COVID-19. Profiled with immunoSEQ multiplex PCR; TCRdb holds only in-frame clones, not every one. The repertoire holds about 300,000 clones, with approximately 89% as singletons. V was shortened by 5 bases and J by 4 bases, with 14 bases between the two germline ends. The CDR3 covers 14 residues. Germline values: CDR1 LNHDA, CDR2 SQIVND (reference sequence). The origin of this receptor is a woman in her thirties with COVID-19, enrolled during active disease. This chain links TRBV19 with TRBJ1-1; D remains unclear. Specimen: peripheral blood. This CDR3 is CASSPRQTFTEAFF. In DNA form, the CDR3 reads TGTGCCAGTAGTCCCAGACAAACTTTCACTGAAGCTTTCTTT. The complete variable domain, with remaining parts taken from reference TRBV19 and TRBJ1-1, reads DGGITQSPKYLFRKEGQNVTLSCEQNLNHDAMYWYRQDPGQGLRLIYYSQIVNDFQKGDIAEGYSVSREKKESFPLTVTSAQKNPTAFYLCASSPRQTFTEAFFGQGTRLTVV.